The 22 T cell receptor beta chains in this list originate from one sample, sequenced in a study of T cell responses to AZD1222 COVID-19 vaccine. Using immunoSEQ multiplex PCR, the repertoire was profiled, and TCRdb retains in-frame clones only, with some absent. The table lists some 150,000 clones, approximately 90% of them singletons, with 3% to 4% in the top ten. The material sequenced was peripheral blood, taken on day 0 of MenACWY control vaccination. These receptors were taken from an adult in good health.

The chain carries TRBV5-4 and TRBJ2-2; 8 bases align to TRBD2. The CDR3 runs to 14 residues. The V segment lost 10 bases and the J segment 3 bases; nucleotides outside the gene matches: 8. Germline V lookup: CDR1 SGHNT, CDR2 YYREEE (reference sequence). This CDR3 is CALSGRPDTGELFF. The CDR3, as DNA: TGTGCCCTAAGCGGGAGACCCGACACCGGGGAGCTGTTTTTT.

The chain recombines TRBV6-1 with TRBJ1-4; tentatively, D is TRBD1 (5 bases). The CDR3 is 15 amino acids. Germline V gene data show CDR1 as MNHNS and CDR2 as SASEGT. Trimming shortened V by 2 bases and J by 2 bases, and 9 bases separated the two germline ends. The CDR3 sequence is CASSELEGTNEKLFF. CDR3 bases: TGTGCCAGCAGTGAATTGGAGGGGACTAATGAAAAACTGTTTTTT.

The chain has TRBV20-1 and TRBJ1-2; no firm D call. Trimming shortened V by 3 bases and J by 5 bases, and 13 bases separated the two germline ends. Germline values: CDR1 DFQATT, CDR2 SNEGSKA (reference sequence). The CDR3 has 13 amino acids. DNA for the CDR3: TGCAGTGCTAGTCTGAATATCGGATATGGCTACACCTTC. Amino acids: CSASLNIGYGYTF.

The chain combines TRBV5-5 with TRBJ1-5, with 12 bases aligning to TRBD1. Germline lookup yields CDR1 SGHKS and CDR2 YYEKEE (reference sequence). V was clipped by 3 bases and J by 7 bases; unmatched bases: 8. This CDR3 contains 16 residues. In DNA, the CDR3 is TGTGCCAGCAGCTCGGGGACAGGGGGCGCGAGGCAGCCCCAGCATTTT. It translates to CASSSGTGGARQPQHF. The full variable domain, with the rest looked up from reference TRBV5-5 and TRBJ1-5, is DAGVTQSPTHLIKTRGQQVTLRCSPISGHKSVSWYQQVLGQGPQFIFQYYEKEERGRGNFPDRFSARQFPNYSSELNVNALLLGDSALYLCASSSGTGGARQPQHFGDGTRLSIL.

In this sample, this clone turned up a few times. This rearrangement joins TRBV5-8 to TRBJ1-1; D possibly corresponds to TRBD1 (5 bases). V was clipped by 3 bases and J by 1 base, with 10 bases between them. CDR1 SGHTS and CDR2 YDEGEE come from the germline V gene. This CDR3 has 14 amino acids. The CDR3 protein is CASSWGTANTEAFF. DNA for the CDR3: TGTGCCAGCAGCTGGGGGACCGCGAACACTGAAGCTTTCTTT.

The rearrangement links TRBV11-2 to TRBJ1-5; no clear D. V was cut by 3 bases and J by 1 base, with 4 bases left in between. Germline V gene sequence: CDR1 SGHAT, CDR2 FQNNGV. The CDR3 is 13 residues long. The CDR3 sequence: CASSFTSNQPQHF. The CDR3 nucleotides read TGTGCCAGCAGCTTCACCAGCAATCAGCCCCAGCATTTT.

The chain uses TRBV29-1 and TRBJ1-1; D gene ambiguous. Germline V gene data show CDR1 as SQVTM and CDR2 as ANQGSEA. The CDR3 is 12 amino acids. The CDR3 coding sequence is TGCAGTTTTACTCCCGACCGGGGTGAAGCTTTCTTT. Translating gives CSFTPDRGEAFF.

The rearrangement joins TRBV5-1 to TRBJ2-7, with TRBD1 matching 10 bases. J lost 6 bases, V lost 0 bases, and 9 bases had no gene match. The CDR3 extends over 16 amino acids. CDR1 is SGHRS, CDR2 YFSETQ, per germline. The CDR3 DNA follows: TGCGCCAGCAGCTTGGTAGGTGGGACAGGGGTTCGCGAGCAGTACTTC. It is translated as CASSLVGGTGVREQYF. The variable domain in full, completed from reference TRBV5-1 and TRBJ2-7, reads KAGVTQTPRYLIKTRGQQVTLSCSPISGHRSVSWYQQTPGQGLQFLFEYFSETQRNKGNFPGRFSGRQFSNSRSEMNVSTLELGDSALYLCASSLVGGTGVREQYFGPGTRLTVT.

The chain couples TRBV6-5 to TRBJ2-7; TRBD1 matches at 7 bases. V shed 2 bases and J 0 bases; nucleotides not matched to a gene: 4. Germline CDR1 and CDR2: MNHEY and SVGAGI. The CDR3 totals 15 residues. CDR3 sequence reads: CASSYRQGVSYEQYF. The CDR3 nucleotides are TGTGCCAGCAGTTACCGGCAGGGGGTCTCCTACGAGCAGTACTTC.

The genes are TRBV5-5 and TRBJ1-4; D is uncertain. V was pared by 1 base and J by 4 bases, with 8 bases between. Germline V gives CDR1 SGHKS, CDR2 YYEKEE (reference sequence). The CDR3 is 14 amino acids. CDR3 sequence (DNA): TGTGCCAGCAGCTTGAGTATCTATAATGAAAAACTGTTTTTT. The encoded protein is CASSLSIYNEKLFF.

This clone was detected once. V and J are TRBV29-1 and TRBJ1-1; a weak D match, TRBD1 (5 bases). The CDR3 consists of 14 residues. Trimming stripped 4 bases from V and 1 base from J, with 13 bases between. CDR1 and CDR2 (germline): SQVTM, ANQGSEA. As DNA, the CDR3 is TGCAGCGTTGCGGGGGGACGGGGGAACACTGAAGCTTTCTTT. Translation: CSVAGGRGNTEAFF.

This sequence joins TRBV7-2 and TRBJ2-3, with D hard to call. This CDR3 has 12 amino acids. V shed 5 bases and J shed 6 bases, with 9 bases lying between them. The V gene's germline CDR1 is SGHTA and CDR2 FQGNSA. CDR3 nucleotide sequence: TGTGCCAGCAGCGGAGTAGTGGATACGCAGTATTTT. Protein sequence: CASSGVVDTQYF.

The J gene is TRBJ1-3, the V gene TRBV19, with D hard to call. CDR1 and CDR2 (germline): LNHDA, SQIVND (reference sequence). Trimming cost V 1 base and J 0 bases, with 10 bases left between them. This CDR3 contains 16 residues. The CDR3 DNA reads TGTGCCAGTAGTATAGTACAGAGATCCTCTGGAAACACCATATATTTT. The encoded protein is CASSIVQRSSGNTIYF.

This clone came up once. The chain combines TRBV7-9 with TRBJ1-3, with a tentative D call TRBD1 (5 bases). CDR1 and CDR2 from the germline V gene are SEHNR and FQNEAQ (reference sequence). The CDR3 loop spans 14 amino acids. The V end lost 8 bases, the J end lost 4 bases, and 15 bases lay between the germline ends. The CDR3, as DNA: TGTGCCAGCGCCCCCGGGGGGGGAGGAAACACCATATATTTT. Translated, it gives CASAPGGGGNTIYF.

V is TRBV6-6 and J is TRBJ1-5; D gene ambiguous. The CDR3 has 15 residues. Germline lookup yields CDR1 MNHNY and CDR2 SVGAGI (reference sequence). Trimming took 7 bases from V and 0 from J, leaving 13 bases between them. The CDR3 region is CASTLGGNSNQPQHF. The CDR3 DNA reads as TGTGCCAGCACTCTAGGAGGGAATAGCAATCAGCCCCAGCATTTT.

The chain employs TRBV7-2 and TRBJ1-2; D may be TRBD1 (5 bases). V lost 6 bases and J lost 4, with 9 bases in between. The CDR3 sequence is 12 residues long. Germline CDR1 SGHTA, CDR2 FQGNSA. The CDR3 DNA sequence: TGTGCCAGCAGTTACGACAGCTATGGCTACACCTTC. Protein: CASSYDSYGYTF.

This clone appeared a single time. This rearrangement joins TRBV3-1 (or the pseudogene TRBV3-2) to TRBJ2-7, with 11 bases lining up with TRBD2. The CDR3 totals 16 residues. Germline assignment: CDR1 LGHDT and CDR2 YNNKEL (reference sequence). The V and J ends lost 4 bases and 4 bases, in that order; junction bases with no gene match: 9. The CDR3 DNA sequence: TGTGCCAGCAGCCTGGGCTTGCTAGCGGGAGGTTACGAGCAGTACTTC. It is translated as CASSLGLLAGGYEQYF.

The chain is built from TRBV13 and TRBJ1-6; D is unclear. The CDR3 is 16 amino acids. V lost 5 bases and J 7 bases, leaving 18 bases between the germline ends. Germline-derived CDR1 and CDR2 are PRHDT and FYEKMQ (reference sequence). The CDR3 loop is CASSPQVGWRNSPLHF. CDR3 nucleotides: TGTGCCAGCAGCCCCCAGGTAGGGTGGAGGAATTCACCCCTCCACTTT.

The chain combines TRBV18 with TRBJ2-2; 7 bases are shared with TRBD2. The CDR3 is 16 residues long. CDR1 and CDR2 from the germline V gene are KGHSH and LQKENI. V shed 4 bases and J 1 base; nucleotides not matched to a gene: 6. The CDR3 region has the DNA TGTGCCAGCTCACGATGGGCTAGCGGGAACACCGGGGAGCTGTTTTTT. Translating gives CASSRWASGNTGELFF.

This clone was detected once. V and J are TRBV7-9 and TRBJ1-1; D perhaps matches TRBD1 (5 bases). The CDR3 is 14 amino acids. Germline CDR1 SEHNR, CDR2 FQNEAQ (reference sequence). Trimming left V 2 bases short and J 1 base short, with 8 bases between. The CDR3 loop is CASSLQGSNTEAFF. The CDR3 DNA is TGTGCCAGCAGCTTACAGGGCTCGAACACTGAAGCTTTCTTT.

The chain links TRBV27 to TRBJ2-3; D is tentatively TRBD1 or TRBD2 (5 bases each). This CDR3 spans 15 amino acids. Trimming pared 6 bases from V and 0 bases from J, leaving 13 bases between. In germline, CDR1 is MNHEY, CDR2 SMNVEV (reference sequence). The CDR3 DNA sequence: TGTGCCAGCAGCCGGGACCTCGCTAGCACAGATACGCAGTATTTT. It translates to CASSRDLASTDTQYF.

The CDR3 nucleotides read TGTGCCAGCAGCCCTTGGACTAGCGGGAATCGGAATGAGCAGTTCTTC. This translates into CASSPWTSGNRNEQFF. V and J are TRBV7-9 and TRBJ2-1, with 12 bases matching TRBD2. Unmatched junction bases numbered 9, after V lost 5 bases and J lost 7 bases. The CDR3 runs 16 residues. Germline V gene lookup returns CDR1 SEHNR and CDR2 FQNEAQ (reference sequence).